The clone carrying this T cell receptor beta chain was seen just once. Its antigen remains unidentified. This entry comes from a study of TIL therapy for anti-PD-1-resistant metastatic lung cancer. Study summary: Median patient age was approximately 58, ranging about 35-85 years. Study-wide points: Compared with baseline intratumoral T cells, expanded TIL cultures were more clonal and less diverse (approximately 6% vs 31%).

This was the immunoSEQ v3 assay. Libraries were prepared by immunoSEQ multiplex PCR; TCRdb keeps only in-frame clonotypes and omits some of them. The top ten clones hold approximately 11% of a sample with some 90,000 clones, around three fifths of them seen once. Described time point: pre-treatment sample, taken before nivolumab and TIL therapy. Most excised metastases sampled were pleural nodules or supraclavicular lymph nodes. Patients were adults with stage 4 NSCLC. The CDR3 contains 14 residues. Per the germline V gene, CDR1 is SGHTA and CDR2 is FQGNSA. The V segment lost 1 base and the J segment 4 bases; nucleotides outside the gene matches: 2.

The input for sequencing was tumor tissue, taken at baseline. The genes are TRBV7-2 and TRBJ1-2, with 8 bases fitting TRBD1. The TCR sequence derives from a person aged 25 to 85 with non-small cell lung cancer. This CDR3 reads CASSLVGQGYGYTF. In DNA, the CDR3 is TGTGCCAGCAGCTTAGTAGGACAGGGCTATGGCTACACCTTC.